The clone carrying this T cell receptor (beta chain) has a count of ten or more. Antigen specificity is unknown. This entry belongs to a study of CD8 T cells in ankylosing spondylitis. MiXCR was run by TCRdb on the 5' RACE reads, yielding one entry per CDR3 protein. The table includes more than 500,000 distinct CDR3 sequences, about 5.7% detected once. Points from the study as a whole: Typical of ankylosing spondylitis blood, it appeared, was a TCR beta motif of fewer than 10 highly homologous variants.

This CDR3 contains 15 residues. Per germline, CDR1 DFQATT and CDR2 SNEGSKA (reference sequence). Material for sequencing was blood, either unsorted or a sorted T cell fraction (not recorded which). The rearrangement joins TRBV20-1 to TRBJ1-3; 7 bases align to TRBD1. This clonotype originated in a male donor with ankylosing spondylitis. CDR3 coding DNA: TGCCTCACCCCGGGACAGTATCACTCTGGAAACACCATATATTTT. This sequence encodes CLTPGQYHSGNTIYF.